This paragraph reports one T cell receptor (beta chain). This entry comes from a study of blood T cell repertoires in COVID-19. Across the study: Acute-phase and convalescent COVID-19 samples originated in the United States, Italy and Spain. T cells, B-cell-depleted T cells, or PBMCs provided the cDNA or gDNA that served as material.

The CDR3 consists of 17 residues. Trimming took 5 bases from V and 1 from J; bases not matched to a gene: 13. Germline lookup yields CDR1 SGHKS and CDR2 YYEKEE (reference sequence). Authors' analysis steps: Estimation of nucleated cell counts was performed using reference gene primer amplification. The table came from immunoSEQ multiplex PCR; TCRdb's copy has only in-frame clones and leaves some out. V, J and clone size were drawn from that table, and D and trimming were deduced from the DNA. The table lists fewer than 200,000 clones, approximately 79% of them singletons. The sequence came from a woman in her 70s with acute or convalescent COVID-19. Sequencing was carried out using peripheral blood. J is TRBJ1-1 and V is TRBV5-5; 8 bases align to TRBD1. The CDR3 DNA reads as TGTGCCAGCAGACTTCCCGGACAGGGCCTAAAGAACACTGAAGCTTTCTTT. Residues: CASRLPGQGLKNTEAFF.